One and the same sample provided the 2 T cell receptor beta chains below, sequenced in a study of OX40 agonist ivuxolimab in advanced cancers. Repertoires were generated with immunoSEQ multiplex PCR, while TCRdb's copy carries only in-frame clones and drops some. The sample has roughly 26,000 clones, roughly 85% seen once. This specimen consisted of CD4+ or CD8+ T cells sorted from blood, obtained in a trial of the OX40 agonist ivuxolimab. The receptors shown here come from an adult with an advanced solid tumor such as melanoma, head and neck, liver or kidney cancer.

This clone is classed as medium-sized (0.01 to 0.1%). V usage is TRBV10-1 and J usage is TRBJ2-7, with D uncertain. The CDR3 totals 13 residues. Trimming took 5 bases from V and 2 from J, leaving 10 bases between them. Germline CDR1 WNHNN, CDR2 SYGVQD (reference sequence). CDR3 coding DNA: TGCGCCAGCAGTCCTCGCACGGCCTACGAGCAGTACTTC. Translation: CASSPRTAYEQYF.

V gene TRBV7-9 combines with J gene TRBJ2-2; TRBD2 matches 12 bases. J gave up 5 bases and V 9 bases, and 4 bases lay outside the gene matches. The CDR3 covers 14 residues. The germline CDR1 and CDR2 sequences are SEHNR and FQNEAQ (reference sequence). The CDR3 loop is CARSGLAGTGELFF. CDR3 DNA sequence: TGTGCCAGGTCCGGACTAGCGGGAACCGGGGAGCTGTTTTTT.